This T cell receptor (beta chain) was sequenced during a study of shared clonotypes between healthy human individuals. About the study: CD4 naive and CD4 memory each took three plates per donor, while CD8 naive took two and CD8 memory one.

V gave up 0 bases and J gave up 3 bases, with 12 bases separating them. Germline loops: CDR1 SGDLS, CDR2 YYNGEE. This CDR3 is 16 amino acids long. The genomic DNA of each subset was split evenly across several immunoSEQ plates. Data came from immunoSEQ multiplex PCR; TCRdb stores just in-frame clones and leaves some out. The sample holds fewer than 400,000 clones; approximately 79% are singletons and the top ten take around a tenth. Each of the donors was a healthy adult who was HIV-negative and had not had a recent acute infection or vaccination. The clonotype was recovered from a man aged 25 to 45 in good health. The chain couples TRBV9 to TRBJ2-2; a weak D match, TRBD1 (5 bases). Sequenced: memory CD4+ T cells sorted from blood. Sample subset: CD45RA-negative fraction. The CDR3 nucleotides are TGTGCCAGCAGCGTAGACATAGGGGCCGACACCGGGGAGCTGTTTTTT. It translates to CASSVDIGADTGELFF.